Listed here is a single T cell receptor beta chain. Its antigen is unknown. It was with a sample-barcoded 5' primer and a J-beta primer mix that a second PCR of roughly 7 to 12 cycles was run. TCRdb fed the 5' RACE reads into MiXCR, producing one record per CDR3 protein. The sample comprises 1.5 million to 2 million distinct CDR3 sequences, roughly two fifths of which are singletons, and approximately 22% rests with the top ten. This record comes from a study of blood T cells in healthy people across ages. Study-wide points: Roughly linear declines in TCR beta diversity per million T cells occurred with age.

V gave up 2 bases and J gave up 4 bases, with 13 bases separating them. Germline V lookup: CDR1 SGHTA, CDR2 FQGTGA. The CDR3 consists of 15 residues. This chain connects TRBV7-3 to TRBJ2-3, with D perhaps TRBD2 (5 bases). Sequencing was done on a sample of blood. The clonotype comes from a human donor in good health. CDR3 sequence: CASSLSRLASDTQYF. The CDR3 nucleotides are TGTGCCAGCAGCTTATCCCGCCTAGCCTCAGATACGCAGTATTTT.